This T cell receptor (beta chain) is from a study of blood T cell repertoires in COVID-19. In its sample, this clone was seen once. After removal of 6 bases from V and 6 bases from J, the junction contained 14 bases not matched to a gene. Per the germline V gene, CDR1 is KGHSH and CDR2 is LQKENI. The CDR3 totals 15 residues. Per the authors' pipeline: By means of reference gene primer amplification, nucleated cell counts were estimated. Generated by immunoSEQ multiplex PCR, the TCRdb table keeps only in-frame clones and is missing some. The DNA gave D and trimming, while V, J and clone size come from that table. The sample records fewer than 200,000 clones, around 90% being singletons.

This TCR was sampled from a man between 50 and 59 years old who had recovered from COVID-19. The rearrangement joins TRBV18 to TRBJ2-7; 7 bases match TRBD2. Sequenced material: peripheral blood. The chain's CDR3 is CASSPSLAVDGEQYF. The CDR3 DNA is TGTGCCAGCTCTCCTAGCCTAGCGGTGGATGGCGAGCAGTACTTC.